This T cell receptor (beta chain) was sequenced in a study of breast tumors, draining lymph nodes, adjacent tissues. Study-level points and caveats: Tumor TCR diversity was below lymph nodes but above nontumor tissue.

CDR1 and CDR2 (germline): SNHLY, FYNNEI. The CDR3 runs to 14 residues. V shed 5 bases and J shed 0 bases, with 11 bases lying between them. This clonotype showed up many times. Its target is unknown. TCRdb analysed the multiplex PCR reads with MiXCR anew, one entry per CDR3 protein. The sample shows over 150,000 distinct CDR3 sequences, roughly 29% of them seen only once. The lymph nodes were axillary draining lymph nodes from breast cancer patients. The sequencing sample was made of axillary lymph node tissue. The receptor was derived from a female donor with breast cancer. Some clones in this sample may be carry-over from other donors' samples. The V gene is TRBV2, the J gene TRBJ2-7; D uncertain. DNA of the CDR3: TGTGCCAGCAGTTTGGTGAACCCCTCCTACGAGCAGTACTTC. Protein sequence: CASSLVNPSYEQYF.